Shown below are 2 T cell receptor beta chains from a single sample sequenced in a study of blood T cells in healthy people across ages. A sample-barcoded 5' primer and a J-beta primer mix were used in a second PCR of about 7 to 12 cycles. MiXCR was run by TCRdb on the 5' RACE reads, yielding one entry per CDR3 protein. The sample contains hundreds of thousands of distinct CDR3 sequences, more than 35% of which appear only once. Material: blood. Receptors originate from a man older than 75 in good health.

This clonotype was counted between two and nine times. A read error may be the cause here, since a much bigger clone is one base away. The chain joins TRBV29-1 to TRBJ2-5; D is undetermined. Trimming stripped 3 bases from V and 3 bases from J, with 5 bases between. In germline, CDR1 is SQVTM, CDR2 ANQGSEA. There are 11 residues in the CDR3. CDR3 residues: CSVEQEETQYF. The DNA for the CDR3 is TGCAGCGTTGAGCAAGAAGAGACCCAGTACTTC.

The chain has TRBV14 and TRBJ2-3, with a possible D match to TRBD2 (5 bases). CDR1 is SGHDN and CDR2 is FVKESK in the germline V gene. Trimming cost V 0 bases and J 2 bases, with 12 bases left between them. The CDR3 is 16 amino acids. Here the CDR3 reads CASSQDLSTNTDTQYF. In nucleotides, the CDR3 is TGTGCCAGCAGCCAAGATCTGTCGACTAACACAGATACGCAGTATTTT.